Below, 9 T cell receptor beta chains from the same sample are listed, as sequenced in a study of cytomegalovirus exposure and HLA in healthy donors. The PCR employed 60 Vbeta primers together with 13 Jbeta primers. Libraries were prepared by immunoSEQ multiplex PCR; TCRdb keeps only in-frame clonotypes and omits some of them. Of approximately 90,000 clones listed, approximately 70% are singletons. Sequenced input: PBMCs. All receptors derive from a woman in her fifties or sixties in good health and CMV-seropositive.

V is TRBV2 and J is TRBJ2-3; D is undetermined. Germline-derived CDR1 and CDR2 are SNHLY and FYNNEI. The V and J ends lost 7 bases and 6 bases respectively, with 11 bases between them. The CDR3 contains 12 residues. The CDR3 DNA reads as TGTGCCAGCAATTCTCTGTCGGATACGCAGTATTTT. It yields the protein CASNSLSDTQYF.

V usage is TRBV2 and J usage is TRBJ1-5; D unclear. Germline V gene data show CDR1 as SNHLY and CDR2 as FYNNEI. This CDR3 region has 16 residues. V was shortened by 2 bases and J by 3 bases, with 14 bases between the two germline ends. The CDR3 coding sequence is TGTGCCAGCAGTGAAAGCGGCCTCTATGCCAATCAGCCCCAGCATTTT. Protein sequence: CASSESGLYANQPQHF.

V gene TRBV5-1 combines with J gene TRBJ2-3; possibly TRBD1 for D (6 bases). The germline CDR1 and CDR2 sequences are SGHRS and YFSETQ. Trimming cost V 0 bases and J 6 bases, with 11 bases left between them. This CDR3 has 14 residues. In nucleotides, the CDR3 is TGCGCCAGCAGCTTGGTGACAGGACGGGATACGCAGTATTTT. Protein sequence: CASSLVTGRDTQYF.

The chain joins TRBV7-9 to TRBJ1-1; TRBD1 matches 8 bases. V was pared by 5 bases and J by 1 base, with 6 bases of the junction left unmatched. The CDR3 totals 15 residues. Germline loops: CDR1 SEHNR, CDR2 FQNEAQ (reference sequence). CDR3 in amino acids: CASSETGVRNTEAFF. In DNA form, the CDR3 reads TGTGCCAGCAGCGAGACAGGGGTGCGGAACACTGAAGCTTTCTTT. Filled out from reference TRBV7-9 and TRBJ1-1, the complete variable domain reads DTGVSQNPRHKITKRGQNVTFRCDPISEHNRLYWYRQTLGQGPEFLTYFQNEAQLEKSRLLSDRFSAERPKGSFSTLEIQRTEQGDSAMYLCASSETGVRNTEAFFGQGTRLTVV.

The chain carries TRBV18 and TRBJ1-1; 7 bases agree with TRBD1. CDR1 is KGHSH, CDR2 LQKENI, per germline. J gave up 1 base and V 4 bases, and 0 bases lay outside the gene matches. This CDR3 region has 13 residues. The CDR3 DNA sequence: TGTGCCAGCTCACGACAGGGGAACACTGAAGCTTTCTTT. Translation: CASSRQGNTEAFF.

The J gene is TRBJ1-1, the V gene TRBV28, with D possibly matching TRBD1 (6 bases). Germline V CDR1 and CDR2: MDHEN, SYDVKM. V was cut by 6 bases and J by 11 bases, with 22 bases left in between. The length of the CDR3 is 14 residues. This CDR3 is CASSLGPGRGYAFF. The CDR3, as DNA: TGTGCCAGCAGCCTTGGGCCGGGAAGGGGGTATGCTTTCTTT.

This clone has just a few counts. The rearrangement uses TRBV4-2 and TRBJ1-5; 9 nucleotides align to TRBD1. V lost 1 base, J lost 0 bases, and 10 bases stayed unmatched. Germline-derived CDR1 and CDR2 are LGHNA and YNFKEQ. This CDR3 region has 19 residues. CDR3 nucleotides: TGTGCCAGCAGCCAAGGAGGGGGGACAGGGCCCAATAGCAATCAGCCCCAGCATTTT. Translating it yields CASSQGGGTGPNSNQPQHF.

This clone was counted between two and nine times. The chain carries TRBV6-5 and TRBJ1-1; tentative D call: TRBD1 (5 bases). This CDR3 contains 15 residues. With 7 bases removed from V and 1 base from J, the gap between germline ends came to 16 bases. Germline CDR1 MNHEY, CDR2 SVGAGI. The CDR3 DNA reads TGTGCCAGCACTAAACCGGGGGATAGGAACACTGAAGCTTTCTTT. This translates into CASTKPGDRNTEAFF.

The gene calls are TRBV11-2 and TRBJ2-5; 11 nucleotides agree with TRBD2. V shed 5 bases, J shed 3 bases, and the junction held 8 bases outside the gene matches. There are 16 residues in the CDR3. CDR1 SGHAT and CDR2 FQNNGV come from the germline V gene. CDR3 DNA sequence: TGTGCCAGCAGCAAACTAGCGGGAGTTCCCGAAGAGACCCAGTACTTC. It encodes CASSKLAGVPEETQYF.